This section outlines one T cell receptor (beta chain) sequence together with its context. Its cognate antigen is unknown. The source of the sample is a study of cytomegalovirus exposure and HLA in healthy donors. Study-wide points: The investigators catalogued 164 TCR beta chains as cytomegalovirus-associated. Likely technical artifact: a cluster of highly shared sequence variants.

CDR1 is SGHAT, CDR2 FQNNGV, per germline. CDR3 length: 17 residues. With 0 bases clipped from V and 3 bases from J, the junction kept 5 bases outside the gene matches. PCR primers comprised 60 Vbeta and 13 Jbeta primers. Libraries were prepared by immunoSEQ multiplex PCR; TCRdb keeps only in-frame clonotypes and omits some of them. The repertoire shows 150,000 to 200,000 clones; the top ten hold 0.65% to 0.75%. Source material: PBMCs. This receptor was identified in a boy between 10 and 17 years old in good health and CMV-seronegative. This chain connects TRBV11-2 to TRBJ1-5; 10 nucleotides line up with TRBD1. The CDR3 loop reads CASSLDRDRGDNQPQHF. In nucleotides, the CDR3 is TGTGCCAGCAGCTTAGATCGGGACAGGGGAGACAATCAGCCCCAGCATTTT.